The rows below give T cell receptor beta chains drawn from one sample of a study of vaccination effects on CD4 cells after COVID-19. Measured with immunoSEQ multiplex PCR; TCRdb has only the in-frame clones, and not every one. Among roughly 30,000 clones listed, approximately 72% were seen once. Their specific antigens are unknown. The material was CD4+ T cells from PBMCs cultured without peptide, obtained after COVID-19 vaccination. These TCRs come from a human donor who had a prior SARS-CoV-2 infection. Both conserved end residues are part of each CDR3. Fields, in order: clone size, D gene, J gene, V gene, CDR3 DNA, CDR3 protein. D genes are given only for firm matches. The listing skips clone size in some rows; elsewhere it reads once, few, many or a size class.

>.|.|TRBJ2-5|TRBV5-8
TGTGCCAGCACCCGGGTATTGGGAGAGACCCAGTACTTC
CASTRVLGETQYF
>.|.|TRBJ2-3|TRBV14
TGTGCCAGCAGCCAAGGGCGATCACGGAGCGGTACGCAGTATTTT
CASSQGRSRSGTQYF
>.|.|TRBJ1-2|TRBV13
TGTGCCAGCAGTCGGGGGCGGACTAACTATGGCTACACCTTC
CASSRGRTNYGYTF
>few|TRBD2|TRBJ2-5|TRBV11-3
TGTGCCAGCAGCTTAGAAATGAGCGGGAAAGAGACCCAGTACTTC
CASSLEMSGKETQYF
>.|.|TRBJ2-7|TRBV18
TGTGCCAGCTCACCTTCGACCAGGCCGTACCACGAGCAGTACTTC
CASSPSTRPYHEQYF
>few|.|TRBJ1-4|TRBV11-2
TGTGCCAGCAGCTTATTTTCTTCCGGTGGGGGCACTAATGAAAAACTGTTTTTT
CASSLFSSGGGTNEKLFF
>.|.|TRBJ2-1|TRBV5-1
TGCGCCACCGGTGCAGGAACCTGGGCTGATGAGCAGTTCTTC
CATGAGTWADEQFF
>.|TRBD2|TRBJ2-1|TRBV2
TGTGCCAGCAGGTACCCAGCGGGGGCAACCTACAATGAGCAGTTCTTC
CASRYPAGATYNEQFF
>.|TRBD1|TRBJ2-1|TRBV12-3/TRBV12-4
TGTGCCAGCAGTCTACAGGGGGCGGGTGAGCAGTTCTTC
CASSLQGAGEQFF
>.|.|TRBJ2-7|TRBV5-1
TGCGCCAGCAGGGGTAGCTCCTACGAGCAGTACTTC
CASRGSSYEQYF
>.|TRBD1|TRBJ2-7|TRBV2
TGTGCCAGCAAACCAAACCGGGACAGGGCGTACGAGCAGTACTTC
CASKPNRDRAYEQYF
>.|.|TRBJ1-1|TRBV6-6
TGTGCCAGCAAAATAGGAGACAGAAGGAACACTGAAGCTTTCTTT
CASKIGDRRNTEAFF
>.|TRBD1|TRBJ2-5|TRBV10-3
TGTGCCATCTCCGGGACAGTCCAAGAGACCCAGTACTTC
CAISGTVQETQYF
>.|TRBD1|TRBJ2-5|TRBV5-1
TGCGCCAGCAGCCCTGGGACAGGGGGTAGTCAAGAGACCCAGTACTTC
CASSPGTGGSQETQYF
>.|TRBD1|TRBJ2-2|TRBV2
TGTGCCAGCACAGGACAGGGAGGATACACCGGGGAGCTGTTTTTT
CASTGQGGYTGELFF
>.|.|TRBJ1-1|TRBV25-1
TGTGCCAGCAGTGTAGGGGCGTCCCTGAACACTGAAGCTTTCTTT
CASSVGASLNTEAFF
>.|TRBD2|TRBJ2-1|TRBV25-1
TGTGCCACCGGGACTAGCGGGAGTCTAACCAATGAGCAGTTCTTC
CATGTSGSLTNEQFF
>.|.|TRBJ1-2|TRBV5-1
TGCGCCAGCAGCTTGGATGGCAGACTCAACTATGGCTACACCTTC
CASSLDGRLNYGYTF